This T cell receptor beta chain comes out of a study of spatial heterogeneity in lung cancer. CDR1 LNHDA and CDR2 SQIVND come from the germline V gene (reference sequence). The germline V and J ends were trimmed by 7 bases and 4 bases, with 25 bases remaining between them. This CDR3 contains 18 residues. A single record per CDR3 protein comes from TCRdb applying MiXCR to the 5' RACE reads. The table lists roughly 5,700 distinct CDR3 sequences, about 7.7% of them singletons. General observations from the study: Tumors with more nonsynonymous mutations had more expanded intratumoral alpha and beta TCRs.

This clonotype was detected ten times or more. The antigen remains unidentified. Within a library made for alpha chains, this beta chain is off target, and its count is uninformative. Time point defined: sample taken at primary tumor resection. The V and J genes are TRBV19 and TRBJ1-4; the D gene is possibly TRBD1 (6 bases). The sequencing here drew on lung tumor tissue, taken at surgery. The sequence was collected from a female donor with early-stage non-small cell lung cancer. In DNA form, the CDR3 reads TGTGCCAGTAAACGAGGGACGCGCCTGGACAGATTTAATGAAAAACTGTTTTTT. As protein: CASKRGTRLDRFNEKLFF. Full variable domain (missing parts from reference TRBV19 and TRBJ1-4): DGGITQSPKYLFRKEGQNVTLSCEQNLNHDAMYWYRQDPGQGLRLIYYSQIVNDFQKGDIAEGYSVSREKKESFPLTVTSAQKNPTAFYLCASKRGTRLDRFNEKLFFGSGTQLSVL.